The following is a T cell receptor beta chain sequence with its context. Its antigen is still unknown. The record originates from a study of monozygotic twins with cystic fibrosis. Notes on the study in general: Co-twins had the most similar V usage for 13 of 16 pairs, J for 8. Median Simpson clonality of roughly 0.01 suggested naive T cells predominated. Unrelated CF individuals shared fewer identical clonotypes than monozygotic CF twins. Age, concordance and disease severity did not associate with shared CDR3 numbers.

Sequenced by immunoSEQ multiplex PCR; TCRdb stores in-frame clones only, minus some. The profile shows 14,000 or so clones, over 75% of them singletons. The material sequenced was blood. The clonotype was recovered from a boy aged 5 to 17 with cystic fibrosis.

The CDR3 DNA reads TGTGCCACCGCGATCCTGACAGGGAGGGGAACTGAAGCTTTCTTT. It encodes CATAILTGRGTEAFF. This sequence joins TRBV6-5 and TRBJ1-1, with 7 bases aligning to TRBD1. The CDR3 length is 15 residues. Germline values: CDR1 MNHEY, CDR2 SVGAGI. Germline trimming cut 10 bases from V and 5 bases from J; bases unmatched to any gene: 16.